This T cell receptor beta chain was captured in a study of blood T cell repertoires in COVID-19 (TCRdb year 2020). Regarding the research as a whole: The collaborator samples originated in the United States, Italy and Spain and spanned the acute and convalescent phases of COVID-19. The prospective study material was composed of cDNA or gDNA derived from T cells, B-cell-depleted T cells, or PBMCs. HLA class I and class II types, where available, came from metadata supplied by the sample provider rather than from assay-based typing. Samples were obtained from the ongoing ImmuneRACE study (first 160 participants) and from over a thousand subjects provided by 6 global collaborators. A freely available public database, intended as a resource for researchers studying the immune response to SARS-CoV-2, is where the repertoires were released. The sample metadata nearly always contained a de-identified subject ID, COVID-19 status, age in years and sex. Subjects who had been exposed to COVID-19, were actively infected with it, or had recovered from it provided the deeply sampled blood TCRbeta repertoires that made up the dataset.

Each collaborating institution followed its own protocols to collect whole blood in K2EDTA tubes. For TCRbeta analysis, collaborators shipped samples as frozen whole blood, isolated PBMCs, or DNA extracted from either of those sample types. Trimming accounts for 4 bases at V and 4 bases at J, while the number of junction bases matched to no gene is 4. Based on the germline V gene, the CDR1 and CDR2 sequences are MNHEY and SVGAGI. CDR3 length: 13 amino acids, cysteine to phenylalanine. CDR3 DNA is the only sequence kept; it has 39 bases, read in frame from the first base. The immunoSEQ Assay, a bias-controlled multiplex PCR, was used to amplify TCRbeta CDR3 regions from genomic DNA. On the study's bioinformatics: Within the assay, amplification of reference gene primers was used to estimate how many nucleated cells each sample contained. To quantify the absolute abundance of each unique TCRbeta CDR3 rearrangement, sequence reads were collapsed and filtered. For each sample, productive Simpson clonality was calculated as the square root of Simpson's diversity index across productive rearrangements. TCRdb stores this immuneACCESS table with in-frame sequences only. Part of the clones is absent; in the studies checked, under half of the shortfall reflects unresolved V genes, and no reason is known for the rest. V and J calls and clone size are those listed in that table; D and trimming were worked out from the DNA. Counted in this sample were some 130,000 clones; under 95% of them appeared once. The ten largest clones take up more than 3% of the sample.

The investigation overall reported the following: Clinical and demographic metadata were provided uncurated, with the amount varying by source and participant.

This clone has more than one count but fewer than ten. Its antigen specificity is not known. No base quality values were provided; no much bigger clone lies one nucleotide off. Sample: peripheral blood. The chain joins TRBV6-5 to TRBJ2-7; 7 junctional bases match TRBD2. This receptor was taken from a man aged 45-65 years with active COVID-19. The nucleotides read TGTGCCAGCAGTTGGTCGCGGGGGTACGAGCAGTACTTC. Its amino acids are CASSWSRGYEQYF.